This record covers a single T cell receptor beta chain. The data derive from a study of blood T cells in healthy people across ages. This CDR3 spans 11 amino acids. V was shortened by 6 bases and J by 6 bases, with 8 bases between the two germline ends. Germline CDR1 and CDR2: MNHEY and SVGAGI. Combining a sample-barcoded 5' primer with a J-beta primer mix, a second PCR ran for about 6 to 11 cycles. TCRdb fed the 5' RACE reads into MiXCR, producing one record per CDR3 protein. In the table there are about 930,000 distinct CDR3 sequences, about 28% of which are singletons. These data were likewise used in another study, on T cells of mothers and their children.

This sequence originates from a woman between 40 and 50 years old in good health. The sample comprised blood. This sequence joins TRBV6-5 and TRBJ1-1; no clear D. The CDR3 bases are TGTGCCAGCAGCCCCGGGGCTGAAGCTTTCTTT. Translating gives CASSPGAEAFF.